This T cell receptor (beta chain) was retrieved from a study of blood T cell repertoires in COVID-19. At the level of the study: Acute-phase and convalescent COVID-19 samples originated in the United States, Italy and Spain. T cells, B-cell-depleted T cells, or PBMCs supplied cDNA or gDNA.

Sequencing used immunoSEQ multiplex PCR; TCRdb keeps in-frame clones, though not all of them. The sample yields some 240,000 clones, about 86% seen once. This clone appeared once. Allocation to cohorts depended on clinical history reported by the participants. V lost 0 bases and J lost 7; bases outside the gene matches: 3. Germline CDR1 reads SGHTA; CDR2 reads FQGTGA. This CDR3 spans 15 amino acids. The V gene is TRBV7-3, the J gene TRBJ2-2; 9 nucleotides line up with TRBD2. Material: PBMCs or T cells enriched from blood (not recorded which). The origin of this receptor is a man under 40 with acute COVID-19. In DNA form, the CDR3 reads TGTGCCAGCAGCTTAACCGGGACTAGCAGCGGGGAGCTGTTTTTT. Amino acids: CASSLTGTSSGELFF.